This T cell receptor (beta chain) came from a study of T cells after yellow fever vaccination. As for the study in general: It was SMART-Seq v4 Ultra Low Input that prepared the fractions with low cell numbers.

Comment on this clonotype: The antigen is not known.

This CDR3 contains 17 residues. V was clipped by 0 bases and J by 1 base, with 10 bases between them. Germline V CDR1 and CDR2: LGHNA, YSLEER. General study points: Of the clonotypes, a small share occurred in both CD4 and CD8 compartments.

TCRdb re-analysed the 5' RACE reads in MiXCR, keeping a single row per CDR3 protein. The sample gives 95,000 to 100,000 distinct CDR3 sequences, roughly 5.2% of which show up once; about 40% is in the top ten. The genes are TRBV4-3 and TRBJ2-6; D is uncertain. The source of this sequence is a man younger than 35 who received the YFV17D yellow fever vaccine. Sequenced here: CD8+ T cells sorted from PBMCs, sampled 10 days after the yellow fever booster vaccination. This CDR3 reads CASSQDSLGSGANVLTF. CDR3 sequence (DNA): TGCGCCAGCAGCCAAGATAGTCTCGGGTCTGGGGCCAACGTCCTGACTTTC.